One and the same sample provided the 20 T cell receptor beta chains below, sequenced in a study of CD8 T cells in ankylosing spondylitis (dated by TCRdb to 2017 to 2019). To prepare the library, 5' RACE was applied. Reads for this sample came from an Illumina HiSeq 2500. TCRdb trimmed public reads at Q25 via fastp, called clones via MiXCR and kept in-frame beta chains. When rows share a CDR3 protein, they turn into one entry using the most common DNA and genes. The sample includes 210,000 or so distinct CDR3 sequences, with approximately 8.4% observed a single time. The ten largest clones take up more than 4.5% of the sample. Material for sequencing was blood, either unsorted or a sorted T cell fraction (not recorded which). These receptors were obtained from a female donor with ankylosing spondylitis or in good health (not recorded which).

This clonotype was counted many times. The chain uses TRBV12-3 or TRBV12-4 and TRBJ2-7, with D perhaps matching TRBD1 or TRBD2 (5 bases each). The CDR3 consists of 16 residues. V was shortened by 5 bases and J by 5 bases, with 22 bases between the two germline ends. The CDR3 loop reads CASSPFRVAPSNEQYF. CDR3 in DNA: TGTGCCAGCAGTCCCTTCAGGGTAGCGCCTTCTAACGAGCAGTACTTC.

The chain combines TRBV10-2 with TRBJ1-5, with D perhaps TRBD1 (6 bases). Germline lookup yields CDR1 WSHSY and CDR2 SAAADI. V dropped 7 bases and J dropped 7 bases, with 11 bases sitting between them. The CDR3 is 12 residues long. The CDR3 loop is CASTTGRQPQHF. In DNA form, the CDR3 reads TGCGCCAGCACCACAGGGAGACAGCCCCAGCATTTT.

Comment on this clonotype: The junction departs from germline at one end; a sequencing error may be responsible. DNA for the CDR3: TGCTGTGCTACGTCCCGGATTACACTGAGCTCCTACGAGCAGTACTTC. Its translation: CCATSRITLSSYEQYF. The rearrangement joins TRBV20-1 to TRBJ2-7; D uncertain. This CDR3 is built from 16 residues. From germline, CDR1 is DFQATT and CDR2 SNEGSKA (reference sequence).

This clonotype was counted many times. This rearrangement joins TRBV7-9 to TRBJ1-2; D is unresolved. The CDR3 covers 12 residues. V lost 1 base and J 7 bases, leaving 7 bases between the germline ends. The germline V gene encodes CDR1 SEHNR and CDR2 FQNEAQ (reference sequence). The CDR3 sequence: CASSLGDPGYTF. In nucleotides, the CDR3 is TGTGCCAGCAGCTTAGGGGATCCTGGCTACACCTTC. Full variable domain (missing parts from reference TRBV7-9 and TRBJ1-2): DTGVSQNPRHKITKRGQNVTFRCDPISEHNRLYWYRQTLGQGPEFLTYFQNEAQLEKSRLLSDRFSAERPKGSFSTLEIQRTEQGDSAMYLCASSLGDPGYTFGSGTRLTVV.

The sample holds many counts of this clonotype. The chain links TRBV24-1 to TRBJ1-2; D not certain. Trimming shortened V by 9 bases and J by 9 bases, and 13 bases separated the two germline ends. Per the germline V gene, CDR1 is KGHDR and CDR2 is SFDVKD. This CDR3 has 11 amino acids. Here the CDR3 DNA reads TGTGCCACCGGGGTCACCGGCAGCTACACCTTC. Translating gives CATGVTGSYTF.

In its sample, this clonotype was seen many times. The genes are TRBV15 and TRBJ2-3; unclear D gene. Trimming shortened V by 0 bases and J by 4 bases, and 11 bases separated the two germline ends. The CDR3 spans 15 residues. The germline gives CDR1 LNHNV, CDR2 YYDKDF (reference sequence). DNA of the CDR3: TGTGCCACCAGCAGAGATCCCCTATTAGCAGATACGCAGTATTTT. Its translation: CATSRDPLLADTQYF.

This clonotype occurred many times. The rearrangement joins TRBV6-1 to TRBJ2-7, with D unclear. Germline V gene lookup returns CDR1 MNHNS and CDR2 SASEGT. The CDR3 extends over 13 amino acids. Trimming removed 3 bases from V and 4 bases from J, with 10 bases in between. CDR3 region: CASSDRIAYEQYF. The CDR3 nucleotides are TGTGCCAGCAGTGACAGGATAGCTTACGAGCAGTACTTC.

This clonotype was recorded many times. The genes are TRBV20-1 and TRBJ1-1; a weak D match, TRBD1 (5 bases). The CDR3 is 15 amino acids. Germline CDR1 and CDR2: DFQATT and SNEGSKA (reference sequence). Deletions cut 1 base from V and 0 bases from J, with 12 bases between. The CDR3 DNA follows: TGCAGTGCTAGAGTAGGGGCCCTCATGAACACTGAAGCTTTCTTT. It translates to CSARVGALMNTEAFF.

There are many counts of this clonotype. The rearrangement joins TRBV3-1 to TRBJ2-1; the match to TRBD1 covers 9 bases. The CDR3 runs 14 residues. Germline-derived CDR1 and CDR2 are LGHDT and YNNKEL (reference sequence). J was trimmed by 9 bases and V by 1 base; bases with no gene match: 4. The CDR3 here is CASSQGTGASEQFF. In nucleotides, the CDR3 is TGTGCCAGCAGCCAAGGGACAGGGGCAAGTGAGCAGTTCTTC.

This clonotype was found many times. The CDR3 is CASSPLLESEAFF. CDR3 nucleotides: TGTGCCAGCTCACCACTCCTCGAAAGCGAAGCTTTCTTT. V is TRBV18 and J is TRBJ1-1; D remains unclear. This CDR3 has 13 residues. Trimming removed 1 base at V and 8 bases at J, with 11 bases between. The germline V gene has CDR1 KGHSH and CDR2 LQKENI.

This clonotype appeared many times. The genes are TRBV20-1 and TRBJ2-3; D tentatively reads TRBD1 or TRBD2 (5 bases each). V shed 0 bases and J shed 11 bases, with 12 bases lying between them. Germline CDR1 reads DFQATT; CDR2 reads SNEGSKA (reference sequence). CDR3 length: 12 amino acids. DNA of the CDR3: TGCAGTGCTAGAGAATCGGGACCAGGGCAGTATTTT. It encodes CSARESGPGQYF.

This clonotype showed up many times. The chain employs TRBV12-3 or TRBV12-4 and TRBJ1-6; the D is unclear. V was clipped by 3 bases and J by 8 bases, with 8 bases between them. There are 13 residues in the CDR3. The DNA for the CDR3 is TGTGCCAGCAGTTTCAACCCCTATTCACCCCTCCACTTT. The encoded protein is CASSFNPYSPLHF.

This clonotype was observed many times. The CDR3 sequence: CASSSYDSQPQHF. In DNA form, the CDR3 reads TGTGCCAGCAGTTCCTACGACAGCCAGCCCCAGCATTTT. This chain connects TRBV6-2 or TRBV6-3 to TRBJ1-5; D might be TRBD1 (5 bases). V shed 4 bases and J shed 7 bases, with 11 bases lying between them. Per germline, CDR1 MNHEY and CDR2 SVGEGT. This CDR3 comprises 13 residues.

At least ten counts were recorded for this clonotype. The V gene is TRBV25-1, the J gene TRBJ1-1, with a possible D match to TRBD1 (6 bases). This CDR3 is 12 amino acids long. Germline V gene lookup returns CDR1 MGHDK and CDR2 SYGVNS. V was clipped by 6 bases and J by 6 bases, with 11 bases between them. CDR3 nucleotide sequence: TGTGCCAGCAGGGGGGGGGGCGCTGAAGCTTTCTTT. The encoded protein is CASRGGGAEAFF.

About this clonotype: A read error is possible here, since a much larger clone lies one base away. This chain joins TRBV4-2 and TRBJ1-3; no definite D call. Deletions cut 4 bases from V and 4 bases from J, with 8 bases between. The CDR3 spans 13 residues. Germline CDR1 and CDR2: LGHNA and YNFKEQ. This CDR3 reads CASSLLFGNTIYF. CDR3 bases: TGTGCCAGCAGCCTTCTTTTCGGAAACACCATATATTTT.

The chain links TRBV6-2 or TRBV6-3 to TRBJ2-1; D perhaps matches TRBD2 (5 bases). V gave up 0 bases and J gave up 6 bases, with 18 bases separating them. Germline V gene lookup returns CDR1 MNHEY and CDR2 SVGEGT. This CDR3 has 17 residues. The CDR3 loop is CASSYSNGITRGNEQFF. For the CDR3, the DNA is TGTGCCAGCAGTTACTCGAACGGGATCACCCGAGGCAATGAGCAGTTCTTC.

This clonotype was counted ten times or more. The V and J genes are TRBV20-1 and TRBJ2-1, with D unresolved. V was cut by 3 bases and J by 1 base, with 7 bases left in between. This CDR3 has 13 amino acids. Germline-derived CDR1 and CDR2 are DFQATT and SNEGSKA (reference sequence). The CDR3 region has the DNA TGCAGTGCTAGTTACAGATCCTACAATGAGCAGTTCTTC. Protein sequence: CSASYRSYNEQFF.

The table lists this clonotype with many counts. The genes are TRBV15 and TRBJ1-3; unclear D gene. V was clipped by 4 bases and J by 0 bases, with 4 bases between them. The CDR3 totals 13 residues. Germline assignment: CDR1 LNHNV and CDR2 YYDKDF (reference sequence). The CDR3 DNA sequence: TGTGCCACCAGCACCGACTCTGGAAACACCATATATTTT. It specifies CATSTDSGNTIYF.

The CDR3 reads CASSPTIGEGSYGYTF. The CDR3 nucleotides read TGTGCCAGCAGCCCTACTATCGGGGAAGGAAGCTATGGCTACACCTTC. The V call is TRBV5-4, the J call TRBJ1-2; D gene uncertain. V lost 4 bases and J 4 bases, leaving 20 bases between the germline ends. CDR3 length: 16 amino acids. Germline-derived CDR1 and CDR2 are SGHNT and YYREEE (reference sequence).

This clonotype was found many times. The CDR3 protein is CASSLSHQPEDTQYF. The DNA for the CDR3 is TGCGCCAGCAGCTTGTCGCACCAACCCGAAGATACGCAGTATTTT. This chain uses TRBV5-1 with TRBJ2-3; D unclear. Germline CDR1 and CDR2: SGHRS and YFSETQ. V lost 1 base to trimming and J lost 5 bases, with 14 bases between them. The CDR3 totals 15 residues.